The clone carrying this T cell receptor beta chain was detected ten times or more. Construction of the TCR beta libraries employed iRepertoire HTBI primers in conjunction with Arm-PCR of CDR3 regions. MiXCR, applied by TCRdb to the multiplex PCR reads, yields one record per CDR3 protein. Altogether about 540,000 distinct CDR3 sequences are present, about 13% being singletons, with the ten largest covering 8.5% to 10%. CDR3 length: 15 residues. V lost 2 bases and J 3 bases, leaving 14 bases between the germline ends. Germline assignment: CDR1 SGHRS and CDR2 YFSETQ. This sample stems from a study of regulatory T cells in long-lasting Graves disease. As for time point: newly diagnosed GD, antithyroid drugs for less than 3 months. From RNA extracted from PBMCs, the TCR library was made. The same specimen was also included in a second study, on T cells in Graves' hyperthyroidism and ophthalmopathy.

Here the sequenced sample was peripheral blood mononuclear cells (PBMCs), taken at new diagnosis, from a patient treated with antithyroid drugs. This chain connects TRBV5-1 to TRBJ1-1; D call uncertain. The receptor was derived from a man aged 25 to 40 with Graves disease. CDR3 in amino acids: CASSFGWIGDTEAFF. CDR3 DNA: TGCGCCAGCAGCTTTGGGTGGATCGGGGACACTGAAGCTTTCTTT.